The present T cell receptor beta chain was sequenced within a study of blood T cell repertoires in COVID-19. Turning to the study itself: Sites in the United States, Italy and Spain provided acute and convalescent COVID-19 samples. T cells, B-cell-depleted T cells, or PBMCs supplied cDNA or gDNA.

In the study's own analysis: Quantification of nucleated cells was approximated via reference gene primer amplification. Repertoires were generated with immunoSEQ multiplex PCR, while TCRdb's copy carries only in-frame clones and drops some. The DNA was the basis for D and trimming; V, J and clone size are from that table. The sample lists 650,000 to 800,000 clones, approximately 90% seen once, with 0.2% to 0.3% in the top ten. This CDR3 contains 12 residues. After removal of 7 bases from V and 9 bases from J, the junction contained 8 bases not matched to a gene. Germline CDR1 is WSHSY and CDR2 is SAAADI.

The genes are TRBV10-2 and TRBJ1-1; 7 bases agree with TRBD1. The source material was peripheral blood. This receptor was identified in a young woman with acute or convalescent COVID-19. The CDR3 region is CASIADRAQAFF. CDR3 in DNA: TGCGCCAGCATCGCCGACAGGGCGCAAGCTTTCTTT.